This T cell receptor (beta chain) derives from a study of cytomegalovirus exposure and HLA in healthy donors. Vbeta (60) and Jbeta (13) primers were used in the PCR. Profiled with immunoSEQ multiplex PCR; TCRdb holds only in-frame clones, not every one. The sample has about 160,000 clones; around 85% are singletons. The clonotype originates from a woman aged 25-40 years in good health and CMV-seronegative. Sequenced sample: PBMCs.

CDR3 nucleotides: TGCAGCGTTGTCGGGGTCAGAGCTTTCTTT. It codes for CSVVGVRAFF. The J gene is TRBJ1-1, the V gene TRBV29-1; D ambiguous. The CDR3 has 10 residues. CDR1 is SQVTM, CDR2 ANQGSEA, per germline. V shed 4 bases and J shed 10 bases, with 10 bases lying between them.